Here is one T cell receptor beta chain with its context. In the authors' workflow: The assay estimated nucleated cells by amplifying reference gene primers. Generated by immunoSEQ multiplex PCR, the TCRdb table keeps only in-frame clones and is missing some. V and J calls and clone size are those listed in that table; D and trimming were worked out from the DNA. The data hold some 400,000 clones, with around 84% observed a single time. The sample belongs to a study of blood T cell repertoires in COVID-19. Study context: COVID-19 samples, acute and convalescent, were from the United States, Italy and Spain. PBMCs, B-cell-depleted T cells, or T cells provided the cDNA or gDNA that made up the material.

The CDR3 totals 14 residues. The V end lost 1 base, the J end lost 8 bases, and 14 bases lay between the germline ends. Per the germline V gene, CDR1 is LNHDA and CDR2 is SQIVND (reference sequence). The sample comprised peripheral blood. The receptor was derived from a human donor with acute or convalescent COVID-19. The donor label of this sample is uncertain. The V gene is TRBV19, the J gene TRBJ1-2; D is unresolved. In nucleotides, the CDR3 is TGTGCCAGTAGTATAGGACTGTCAGAGAGAGGCTACACCTTC. Residues: CASSIGLSERGYTF.